The entry that follows covers one TCR beta chain sequence. The data are from a study of blood T cell repertoires in COVID-19. Whole-study context: The cDNA or gDNA used as material had been derived from T cells, B-cell-depleted T cells, or PBMCs.

V dropped 8 bases and J dropped 2 bases, with 10 bases sitting between them. The CDR3 runs to 13 residues. CDR1 and CDR2 (germline): ENHRY, SYGVKD. TCRdb's table, derived via immunoSEQ multiplex PCR, lists solely in-frame clones and lacks some. The sample contains 150,000 or so clones, 90% of which appear only once. Sequencing was carried out using peripheral blood. This rearrangement joins TRBV10-3 to TRBJ1-3; no reliable D call. The clonotype was recovered from a man aged 60-69 years with active or convalescent COVID-19. The CDR3 DNA sequence: TGTGCCATCGGCGGGCTTGCTGGAAACACCATATATTTT. Amino acid sequence: CAIGGLAGNTIYF.